This TCR beta chain was sequenced during a study of shared clonotypes between healthy human individuals. Study-level findings and limits: When naive CD4 clonotypes were compared across a handful of donors, approximately 4.9% were shared.

About this clone: Its antigen is currently unknown. This CDR3 is also generated by other DNA sequences in the sample.

V lost 3 bases, J lost 0 bases, and 4 bases lay in between. The germline V gene encodes CDR1 LGHNT and CDR2 FRNRAP. The CDR3 is 13 residues long. Some clones are missing from TCRdb's copy, which holds only in-frame ones; the method was immunoSEQ multiplex PCR. The sample lists about 2.4 million clones; roughly 93% were seen once. The source material was naive CD4+ T cells from PBMCs. Specified subset: CD45RA+ positively selected. The clonotype comes from a man younger than 35 in good health. Some clones in this sample may be carry-over from other donors' samples. The rearrangement uses TRBV12-5 and TRBJ2-3, with D hard to call. The CDR3 sequence: CASGLSSTDTQYF. CDR3 in DNA: TGTGCTAGTGGTTTATCCAGCACAGATACGCAGTATTTT.